A single sample gave rise to the 10 T cell receptor beta chains below, sequenced in a study of blood T cell repertoires in COVID-19. Data came from immunoSEQ multiplex PCR; TCRdb stores just in-frame clones and leaves some out. The data hold roughly 41,000 clones, with roughly 70% observed a single time. Sequencing was done on a sample of peripheral blood. Every receptor here comes from a man between 70 and 80 years old with COVID-19, enrolled during active disease.

The J gene is TRBJ2-1, the V gene TRBV4-2, with D perhaps matching TRBD2 (6 bases). V gave up 4 bases and J gave up 8 bases, with 18 bases separating them. From germline, CDR1 is LGHNA and CDR2 YNFKEQ. CDR3 length: 15 amino acids. The CDR3 DNA is TGTGCCAGCAGCCGAAGGTTACTCGGGGGAGATGAGCAGTTCTTC. Encoded protein: CASSRRLLGGDEQFF.

V and J are TRBV7-3 and TRBJ2-2, with D possibly matching TRBD1 (5 bases). The germline V gene has CDR1 SGHTA and CDR2 FQGTGA. The V end was cut by 5 bases, the J end by 5 bases, with 6 bases between. The CDR3 loop spans 12 amino acids. The CDR3 sequence: CASSPGTGELFF. For the CDR3, the DNA is TGTGCCAGCAGCCCAGGGACCGGGGAGCTGTTTTTT.

This chain joins TRBV7-9 and TRBJ2-7; no clear D gene. The CDR3 covers 12 residues. Germline lookup yields CDR1 SEHNR and CDR2 FQNEAQ (reference sequence). The ends were cut back, 5 bases at V and 4 bases at J, with 9 bases in the middle. Here the CDR3 DNA reads TGTGCCAGCAGCCACACTAAATACGAGCAGTACTTC. Translation: CASSHTKYEQYF.

The chain combines TRBV7-2 with TRBJ1-2; 9 nucleotides line up with TRBD1. CDR1 is SGHTA and CDR2 is FQGNSA in the germline V gene. The CDR3 spans 17 residues. V lost 5 bases and J lost 5; bases outside the gene matches: 15. The CDR3 coding sequence is TGTGCCAGCAGCCGCGGGTTTGGGACAGGGCACTCGTATGGCTACACCTTC. Amino acid sequence: CASSRGFGTGHSYGYTF. The full variable domain, completed using reference TRBV7-2 and TRBJ1-2, is GAGVSQSPSNKVTEKGKDVELRCDPISGHTALYWYRQSLGQGLEFLIYFQGNSAPDKSGLPSDRFSAERTGGSVSTLTIQRTQQEDSAVYLCASSRGFGTGHSYGYTFGSGTRLTVV.

The chain carries TRBV27 and TRBJ2-7, with 9 bases that match TRBD2. Germline assignment: CDR1 MNHEY and CDR2 SMNVEV (reference sequence). This CDR3 spans 16 amino acids. Unmatched junction bases numbered 10, after V lost 2 bases and J lost 5 bases. CDR3 in amino acids: CASSLVLTGTSNEQYF. As DNA, the CDR3 is TGTGCCAGCAGTTTAGTTCTGACAGGGACTAGCAACGAGCAGTACTTC.

The CDR3 spells CASSLSSGGAAGELFF. The CDR3 DNA reads TGTGCCAGCAGCTTATCAAGCGGGGGGGCAGCCGGGGAGCTGTTTTTT. This chain connects TRBV7-2 to TRBJ2-2, with TRBD2 matching over 10 bases. V shed 2 bases, J shed 6 bases, and the junction held 6 bases outside the gene matches. This CDR3 spans 16 amino acids. Germline CDR1 reads SGHTA; CDR2 reads FQGNSA.

The chain employs TRBV3-1 (or the pseudogene TRBV3-2) and TRBJ2-1, with 8 bases fitting TRBD2. The J segment lost 7 bases and the V segment lost 2 bases, leaving 10 bases of the junction unmatched. CDR3 length: 16 residues. Germline CDR1 reads LGHDT; CDR2 reads YNNKEL (reference sequence). CDR3 amino acids: CASSQFTSGTRNEQFF. The CDR3 DNA reads as TGTGCCAGCAGCCAATTTACTAGCGGAACACGGAATGAGCAGTTCTTC.

This clone has more than one count but fewer than ten. The V and J genes are TRBV30 and TRBJ2-2, with 10 bases matching TRBD2. With V trimmed by 2 bases and J by 6 bases, 6 bases remained unmatched. This CDR3 is built from 15 residues. Germline-derived CDR1 and CDR2 are GTSNPN and SVGIG (reference sequence). CDR3 bases: TGTGCCTGGAGTATACTAGCGGGGTACTCCGGGGAGCTGTTTTTT. Protein: CAWSILAGYSGELFF.

The J gene is TRBJ2-7, the V gene TRBV3-1 (or the pseudogene TRBV3-2); D is ambiguous. Trimming took 1 base from V and 5 from J, leaving 3 bases between them. The CDR3 totals 11 residues. Germline values: CDR1 LGHDT, CDR2 YNNKEL (reference sequence). The CDR3 spells CASSQVNEQYF. The CDR3 DNA reads TGTGCCAGCAGCCAAGTTAACGAGCAGTACTTC.

The chain joins TRBV7-9 to TRBJ1-6; 9 bases align to TRBD1. Germline values: CDR1 SEHNR, CDR2 FQNEAQ (reference sequence). V dropped 5 bases and J dropped 9; count of bases not matched to a gene: 8. The CDR3 has 15 amino acids. CDR3: CASSPGADRGSPLHF. The DNA of the CDR3 is TGTGCCAGCAGCCCCGGGGCGGACAGGGGTTCACCCCTCCACTTT.